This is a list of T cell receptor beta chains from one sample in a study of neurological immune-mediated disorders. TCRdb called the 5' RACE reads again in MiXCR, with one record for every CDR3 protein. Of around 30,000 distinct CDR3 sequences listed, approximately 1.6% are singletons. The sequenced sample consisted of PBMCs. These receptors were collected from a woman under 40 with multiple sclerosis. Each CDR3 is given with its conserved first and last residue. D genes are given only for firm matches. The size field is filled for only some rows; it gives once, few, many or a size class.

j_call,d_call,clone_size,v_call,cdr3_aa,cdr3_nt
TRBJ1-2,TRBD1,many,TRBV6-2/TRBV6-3,CASRPSGTADGYTF,TGTGCCAGCAGGCCCTCCGGGACAGCAGATGGCTACACCTTC
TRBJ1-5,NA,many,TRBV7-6,CASSPSPAVKPQHF,TGTGCCAGCAGCCCTTCACCGGCAGTCAAGCCCCAGCATTTT
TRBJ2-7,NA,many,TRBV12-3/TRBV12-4,CASSLRPNEQYF,TGTGCCAGCAGCCTAAGACCGAACGAGCAGTACTTC
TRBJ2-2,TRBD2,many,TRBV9,CASSGNRAGTNTGELFF,TGTGCCAGCAGCGGAAACCGAGCGGGGACGAACACCGGGGAGCTGTTTTTT
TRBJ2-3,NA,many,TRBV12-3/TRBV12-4,CASSSEDTQYF,TGTGCCAGCAGTTCCGAGGATACGCAGTATTTT
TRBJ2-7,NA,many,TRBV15,CATSRDSRAGTYEQYF,TGTGCCACCAGCAGAGATAGTCGCGCCGGGACTTACGAGCAGTACTTC
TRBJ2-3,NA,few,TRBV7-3,CASSLIGGKQRDTQYF,TGTGCCAGCAGCTTAATAGGTGGAAAGCAACGAGATACGCAGTATTTT
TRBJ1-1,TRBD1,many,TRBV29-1,CSVGGQGSTEAFF,TGCAGCGTGGGGGGACAGGGATCCACTGAAGCTTTCTTT
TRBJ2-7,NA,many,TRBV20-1,CSASFSYEQYF,TGCAGTGCTAGTTTTAGCTACGAGCAGTACTTC
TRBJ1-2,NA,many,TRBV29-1,CSVEGLVAEVNYGYTF,TGCAGCGTTGAAGGATTAGTGGCAGAGGTTAACTATGGCTACACCTTC
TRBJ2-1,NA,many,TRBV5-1,CASSLDPGGVSSPNEQFF,TGCGCCAGCAGCTTGGACCCGGGGGGCGTCTCAAGCCCGAATGAGCAGTTCTTC
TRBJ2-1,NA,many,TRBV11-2,CASSPDSSIPEVGEQFF,TGTGCCAGCAGCCCAGACTCTAGTATACCGGAGGTTGGTGAGCAGTTCTTC
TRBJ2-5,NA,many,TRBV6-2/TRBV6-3,CASSQQETQYF,TGTGCCAGCAGTCAGCAAGAGACCCAGTACTTC
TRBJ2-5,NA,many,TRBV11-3,CASSHDEGETQYF,TGTGCCAGCAGCCACGATGAAGGGGAGACCCAGTACTTC
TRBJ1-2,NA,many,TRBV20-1,CSARRGGSYTF,TGCAGTGCTAGACGAGGCGGGAGCTACACCTTC
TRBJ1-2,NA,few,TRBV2,CASSAGRYNYGYTF,TGTGCCAGCAGTGCGGGCAGATACAACTATGGCTACACCTTC
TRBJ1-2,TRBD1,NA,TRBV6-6,CASSTFSGGDYGYTF,TGTGCCAGCAGTACGTTCTCAGGGGGCGACTATGGCTACACCTTC
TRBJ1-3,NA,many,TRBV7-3,CASSLGGAGNTIYF,TGTGCCAGCAGCTTAGGGGGAGCCGGAAACACCATATATTTT
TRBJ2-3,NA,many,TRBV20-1,CSARMFGQYTDTQYF,TGCAGTGCTAGAATGTTTGGACAGTACACAGATACGCAGTATTTT
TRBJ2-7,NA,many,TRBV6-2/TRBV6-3,CASRRTSTYEQYF,TGTGCCAGCAGAAGGACCTCAACCTACGAGCAGTACTTC
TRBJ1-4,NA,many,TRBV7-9,CASSLGTRLEKLFF,TGTGCCAGCAGCTTAGGGACGCGACTTGAAAAACTGTTTTTT
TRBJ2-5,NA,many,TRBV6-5,CASRRTEGFRETQYF,TGTGCCAGCAGGCGGACGGAGGGGTTCAGAGAGACCCAGTACTTC
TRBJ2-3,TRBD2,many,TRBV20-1,CSAKGLAGGTDTQYF,TGCAGTGCTAAGGGACTAGCGGGGGGCACAGATACGCAGTATTTT
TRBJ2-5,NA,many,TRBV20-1,CSARAQETQYF,TGCAGTGCTCGGGCGCAAGAGACCCAGTACTTC
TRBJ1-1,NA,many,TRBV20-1,CSAGNTEAFF,TGCAGTGCTGGGAACACTGAAGCTTTCTTT
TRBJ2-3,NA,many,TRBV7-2,CASSFQRARDTQYF,TGTGCCAGCAGCTTCCAAAGGGCCCGAGATACGCAGTATTTT
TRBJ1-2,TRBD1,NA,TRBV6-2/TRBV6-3,CASSSLDGQGNYGYTF,TGTGCCAGCAGTTCCCTCGACGGACAGGGGAACTATGGCTACACCTTC
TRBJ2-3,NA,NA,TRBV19,CASKGSTDTQYF,TGTGCCAGTAAGGGGTCCACAGATACGCAGTATTTT
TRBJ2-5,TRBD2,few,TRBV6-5,CASSGTSGGRETQYF,TGTGCCAGCAGTGGGACTAGCGGGGGACGAGAGACCCAGTACTTC
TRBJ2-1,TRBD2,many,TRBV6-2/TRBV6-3,CATGAGEGSYNEQFF,TGTGCCACCGGAGCGGGGGAGGGCTCCTACAATGAGCAGTTCTTC
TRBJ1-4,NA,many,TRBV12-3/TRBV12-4,CASSLSEKLFF,TGTGCCAGCAGTTTAAGTGAAAAACTGTTTTTT
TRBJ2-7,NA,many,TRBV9,CASSAGGTGGYEQYF,TGTGCCAGCAGCGCCGGGGGAACCGGGGGCTACGAGCAGTACTTC
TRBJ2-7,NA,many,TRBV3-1,CASSAGTRVSEQYF,TGTGCCAGCAGCGCCGGGACAAGGGTTTCCGAGCAGTACTTC
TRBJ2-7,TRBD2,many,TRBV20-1,CSALDPGTSGGVYYEQYF,TGCAGTGCTCTTGACCCCGGGACTAGCGGGGGGGTGTACTACGAGCAGTACTTC
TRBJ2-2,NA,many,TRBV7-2,CASSLGPRGGTGELFF,TGTGCCAGCAGCTTAGGTCCCAGGGGTGGGACCGGGGAGCTGTTTTTT
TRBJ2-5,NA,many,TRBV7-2,CASSLGPGETQYF,TGTGCCAGCAGCTTAGGGCCCGGAGAGACCCAGTACTTC
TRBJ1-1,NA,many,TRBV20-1,CSAREWNTEAFF,TGCAGTGCTAGAGAGTGGAACACTGAAGCTTTCTTT
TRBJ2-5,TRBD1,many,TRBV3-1,CASSQGTGGGETQYF,TGTGCCAGCAGCCAAGGGACAGGGGGCGGAGAGACCCAGTACTTC
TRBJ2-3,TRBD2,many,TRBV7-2,CASSVGGAGADTQYF,TGTGCCAGCAGCGTCGGGGGGGCCGGGGCAGATACGCAGTATTTT
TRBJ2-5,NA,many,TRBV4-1,CASSQEDAGSWETQYF,TGCGCCAGCAGCCAAGAAGACGCGGGTTCGTGGGAGACCCAGTACTTC
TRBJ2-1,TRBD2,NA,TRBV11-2,CASSSLAGGPSSGEQFF,TGTGCCAGCAGCTCGCTAGCGGGGGGGCCTTCAAGCGGTGAGCAGTTCTTC
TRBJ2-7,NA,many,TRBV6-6,CASSYGEYEQYF,TGTGCCAGCAGTTACGGGGAATACGAGCAGTACTTC
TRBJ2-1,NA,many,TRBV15,CATSRDNEVWVNNEQFF,TGTGCCACCAGCAGAGATAACGAAGTTTGGGTCAACAATGAGCAGTTCTTC
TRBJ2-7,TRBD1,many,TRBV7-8,CASSLARNRGAPSEQYF,TGTGCCAGCAGCTTAGCGAGAAACAGGGGGGCCCCGTCCGAGCAGTACTTC
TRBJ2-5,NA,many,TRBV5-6,CASSLRTVLGETQYF,TGTGCCAGCAGCCTGCGGACAGTTCTAGGGGAGACCCAGTACTTC
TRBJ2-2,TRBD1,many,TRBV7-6,CASSTGQGIVAGELFF,TGTGCCAGCAGCACGGGACAGGGTATAGTGGCCGGGGAGCTGTTTTTT
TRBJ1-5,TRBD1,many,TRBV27,CASSFRQGRSAQHF,TGTGCCAGCAGTTTCAGACAGGGGCGGTCAGCCCAGCATTTT
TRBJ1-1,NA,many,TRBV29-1,CSVEWNTEAFF,TGCAGCGTTGAATGGAACACTGAAGCTTTCTTT
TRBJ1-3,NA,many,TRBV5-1,CASSLYGNMAGNTIYF,TGCGCCAGCAGCTTGTACGGAAACATGGCTGGAAACACCATATATTTT
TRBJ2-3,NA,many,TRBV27,CASSLGGDTQYF,TGTGCCAGCAGTTTAGGGGGAGATACGCAGTATTTT
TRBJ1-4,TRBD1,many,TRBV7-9,CASSLAFDRDEKLFF,TGTGCCAGCAGCTTAGCTTTTGACAGGGATGAAAAACTGTTTTTT